These T cell receptor beta chains were read from a single sample in a study of CD8+ T cells in alopecia areata. Only in-frame clones appear in the TCRdb table, and some are missing; sequencing was by immunoSEQ multiplex PCR. Here the sample spans about 110,000 clones, roughly three fifths being singletons. This material consisted of CD8+ T cells sorted from blood, taken at week 24, from a patient treated with tofacitinib. The origin of the receptors is a human donor with alopecia areata. CDR3s include the opening cysteine and the closing phenylalanine or tryptophan. A D gene is named only where the DNA matches it firmly. Only some rows state a clone size, as once, few, many or a class for expanded clones.

v_gene	abundance	j_gene	d_gene	CDR3aa	CDR3nt
TRBV5-1	.	TRBJ1-1	TRBD1	CASSGTGVQGEAFF	TGCGCCAGCAGCGGAACAGGGGTACAAGGTGAAGCTTTCTTT
TRBV28	.	TRBJ2-1	.	CASSSLAEGSYNEQFF	TGTGCCAGCAGTTCGCTCGCGGAGGGCTCCTACAATGAGCAGTTCTTC
TRBV6-6	.	TRBJ2-2	.	CATLLDTGELFF	TGTGCCACCCTACTGGACACCGGGGAGCTGTTTTTT
TRBV19	.	TRBJ1-6	.	CASMQRSYNSPLHF	TGTGCCAGTATGCAGCGCTCCTATAATTCACCCCTCCACTTT
TRBV7-9	few	TRBJ2-5	.	CASREGVDMETQYF	TGTGCCAGCAGAGAAGGAGTAGATATGGAGACCCAGTACTTC
TRBV5-1	.	TRBJ1-1	.	CASSTESGYTEAFF	TGCGCCAGCAGCACGGAAAGTGGGTACACTGAAGCTTTCTTT
TRBV13	.	TRBJ2-2	.	CASSLFANTGELFF	TGTGCCAGCAGCTTATTTGCGAACACCGGGGAGCTGTTTTTT
TRBV14	.	TRBJ2-1	TRBD1	CASSPDRGGHNEQFF	TGTGCCAGCAGCCCGGACAGGGGGGGCCACAATGAGCAGTTCTTC
TRBV30	.	TRBJ2-5	TRBD2	CAWSVAQGGFETQYF	TGTGCCTGGAGTGTAGCCCAGGGAGGGTTTGAGACCCAGTACTTC
TRBV4-2	.	TRBJ2-5	TRBD1	CASSQDRGPRETQYF	TGTGCCAGCAGCCAAGATAGGGGGCCTAGGGAGACCCAGTACTTC
TRBV29-1	few	TRBJ2-5	.	CSSRGGEETQYF	TGCAGCTCGAGGGGGGGCGAAGAGACCCAGTACTTC
TRBV4-1	.	TRBJ1-1	.	CASSQGIGLGTEAFF	TGCGCCAGCAGCCAAGGTATCGGGTTGGGCACTGAAGCTTTCTTT
TRBV7-9	.	TRBJ1-3	.	CASSLRRNTIYF	TGTGCCAGCAGCTTACGCCGAAACACCATATATTTT
TRBV2	.	TRBJ1-2	.	CASSEGRAALGYTF	TGTGCCAGCAGTGAGGGTAGGGCAGCTCTCGGCTACACCTTC
TRBV7-3	.	TRBJ2-7	TRBD2	CASSPLAGATPYEQYF	TGTGCCAGCAGCCCGTTAGCGGGGGCAACCCCCTACGAGCAGTACTTC
TRBV5-6	.	TRBJ1-1	.	CASSLGHLEAFF	TGTGCCAGCAGCTTAGGACACCTTGAAGCTTTCTTT
TRBV20-1	few	TRBJ2-2	.	CSAGFAGELFF	TGCAGTGCTGGGTTCGCCGGGGAGCTGTTTTTT
TRBV5-6	.	TRBJ1-4	TRBD1	CASSGDSGEEKLFF	TGTGCCAGCAGCGGGGACAGTGGGGAGGAAAAACTGTTTTTT
TRBV29-1	.	TRBJ2-3	TRBD2	CSVAAGGSTDTQYF	TGCAGCGTTGCGGCGGGGGGTAGCACAGATACGCAGTATTTT
TRBV29-1	.	TRBJ2-5	.	CSVERQQETQYF	TGCAGCGTTGAGAGGCAGCAAGAGACCCAGTACTTC
TRBV4-1	.	TRBJ2-1	.	CASSQRFYNEQFF	TGCGCCAGCAGCCAAAGGTTCTACAATGAGCAGTTCTTC
TRBV7-9	few	TRBJ1-2	.	CASIPESRGLYGYTF	TGTGCCAGCATCCCTGAGTCCCGGGGACTCTATGGCTACACCTTC
TRBV5-4	.	TRBJ2-2	.	CASSLAGVNTGELFF	TGTGCCAGCAGCTTGGCCGGGGTGAACACCGGGGAGCTGTTTTTT
TRBV5-4	.	TRBJ2-2	TRBD2	CASSYQTSGEDGELFF	TGTGCCAGCAGCTATCAGACTAGCGGGGAGGACGGGGAGCTGTTTTTT
TRBV7-9	few	TRBJ2-6	.	CASSLVSSGANVLTF	TGTGCCAGCAGCTTAGTAAGCTCTGGGGCCAACGTCCTGACTTTC
TRBV5-1	once	TRBJ1-1	.	CASSLPGRAEAFF	TGCGCCAGCAGCTTGCCGGGAAGGGCTGAAGCTTTCTTT
TRBV5-1	.	TRBJ1-1	.	CASSDHMESMNTEAFF	TGCGCCAGCAGCGACCACATGGAAAGCATGAACACTGAAGCTTTCTTT
TRBV5-1	.	TRBJ1-5	.	CASSRMRQPQHF	TGCGCCAGCAGCCGGATGAGGCAGCCCCAGCATTTT
TRBV27	.	TRBJ2-7	.	CASSLIGPSYEQYF	TGTGCCAGCAGTCTGATCGGACCCTCCTACGAGCAGTACTTC
TRBV2	.	TRBJ2-5	.	CASSLTGVQETQYF	TGTGCCAGCAGCTTGACAGGAGTCCAAGAGACCCAGTACTTC
TRBV6-5	.	TRBJ1-1	.	CASSYSVQPNTEAFF	TGTGCCAGCAGTTACTCAGTACAGCCGAACACTGAAGCTTTCTTT
TRBV13	once	TRBJ1-2	.	CASSPPGLGRSYGYTF	TGTGCCAGCAGCCCCCCCGGGCTGGGCCGTTCATATGGCTACACCTTC
TRBV4-2	.	TRBJ1-2	.	CASSQDRREGYTF	TGTGCCAGCAGCCAAGACAGGCGGGAAGGCTACACCTTC
TRBV6-5	once	TRBJ1-1	.	CASSSGVRTEAFF	TGTGCCAGCAGTTCAGGGGTGAGGACTGAAGCTTTCTTT